This TCR beta chain was identified in a study of brain T cells in children with intractable seizures. The data were produced by immunoSEQ multiplex PCR, yet TCRdb's version contains in-frame clones alone and is incomplete. The sample lists roughly 110,000 clones, roughly 92% seen once, with 3.8% in the top ten. Surgery cases with the highest brain T cell transcript signatures were chosen for sequencing. Looked up from germline, CDR1 is MNHNY and CDR2 is SVGAGI (reference sequence). V lost 2 bases to trimming and J lost 4 bases, with 9 bases between them. This CDR3 has 14 residues. Material: peripheral blood, obtained at surgery. The gene calls are TRBV6-6 and TRBJ1-3; D might be TRBD1 (5 bases). This clonotype was sampled from a boy under two years old with hemimegalencephaly and intractable seizures. The chain's CDR3 is CASSYPGEGNTIYF. CDR3 in DNA: TGTGCCAGCAGTTACCCGGGGGAAGGAAACACCATATATTTT.